The rows below give T cell receptor beta chains drawn from one sample of a study of CD8+ T cells in alopecia areata. The table came from immunoSEQ multiplex PCR; TCRdb's copy has only in-frame clones and leaves some out. The sample contains some 200,000 clones, over 40% of which appear only once. This specimen was CD4+ T cells sorted from blood, taken at roughly week 36, from a patient treated with tofacitinib. The receptors here all came from a human donor with alopecia areata. The CDR3 runs from the conserved cysteine through the conserved F or W. The D gene is left open where the match is weak. Clone size is not always given. Where it is, it says once, few, many or a class for expanded clones.

.	TRBV27	.	10	TRBJ2-7	TGTGCCACCCCCATGGAAGAGCAGTACTTC	CATPMEEQYF
.	TRBV29-1	.	13	TRBJ1-2	TGCAGCGTCCATGACGGTCTTAACTATGGCTACACCTTC	CSVHDGLNYGYTF
.	TRBV9	.	18	TRBJ1-1	TGTGCCAGCAGCGCAGAGCTCAACAGGGCTGGGGTGCACACTGAAGCTTTCTTT	CASSAELNRAGVHTEAFF
.	TRBV20-1	.	11	TRBJ2-1	TGCAGTGCTAGGAAAGTGGATGAGCAGTTCTTC	CSARKVDEQFF
.	TRBV5-8	.	15	TRBJ2-4	TGTGCCAGCAGCTCAGATAGCGCGGCCAAAAACATTCAGTACTTC	CASSSDSAAKNIQYF
.	TRBV2	.	11	TRBJ2-7	TGTGCCAGCGCACGGAGATCCGAGCAGTACTTC	CASARRSEQYF
.	TRBV19	many	13	TRBJ2-2	TGTGCCAGTAGTATCCCACCCACCGGGGAGCTGTTTTTT	CASSIPPTGELFF
.	TRBV7-2	.	15	TRBJ1-3	TGTGCCAGCAGCCGCTCGGGGAAAACTGGAAACACCATATATTTT	CASSRSGKTGNTIYF
.	TRBV29-1	few	11	TRBJ2-3	TGCAGCTCATCGAGGACAGATACGCAGTATTTT	CSSSRTDTQYF
TRBD1	TRBV14	.	14	TRBJ2-5	TGTGCCAGCAGCCAGTTGACAGGGATCGAGACCCAGTACTTC	CASSQLTGIETQYF
.	TRBV9	.	14	TRBJ1-2	TGTGCCAGCAGTGGCCCAGACAGCCTCTATGGCTACACCTTC	CASSGPDSLYGYTF
TRBD2	TRBV13	.	17	TRBJ2-3	TGTGCCAGCAGCCCGGGGACTAGCGGGATACTAGGAGATACGCAGTATTTT	CASSPGTSGILGDTQYF
.	TRBV27	few	13	TRBJ2-4	TGTGCCAGCAGTTTAACGAACGGAAACATTCAGTACTTC	CASSLTNGNIQYF
TRBD2	TRBV7-2	few	12	TRBJ2-1	TGTGCCAGCAGCTTGGCGACTAGCGGCCTGGTCTTC	CASSLATSGLVF
.	TRBV29-1	.	10	TRBJ1-1	TGCAGCGTTGTCTGGAATGGAGCTTTCTTT	CSVVWNGAFF
.	TRBV2	.	15	TRBJ2-7	TGTGCCAGCAGTGGGGGGACCACCCGCTCGCACGAGCAGTACTTC	CASSGGTTRSHEQYF
.	TRBV29-1	few	14	TRBJ2-7	TGCAGCGTTGGATGGAGGGGGGGATCCTACGAGCAGTACTTC	CSVGWRGGSYEQYF
.	TRBV6-5	.	15	TRBJ1-4	TGTGCCAGCAGTTATTCGGGATTTGGAAATGAAAAACTGTTTTTT	CASSYSGFGNEKLFF
.	TRBV5-1	.	14	TRBJ2-3	TGCGCCAGCAGCTTGGGAAGAAGCACAGATACGCAGTATTTT	CASSLGRSTDTQYF
TRBD1	TRBV10-3	.	20	TRBJ2-6	TGTGCCATCAGTGAATGGAGAGGAAGGACAGGGGTAGGCGGGGCCAACGTCCTGACTTTC	CAISEWRGRTGVGGANVLTF